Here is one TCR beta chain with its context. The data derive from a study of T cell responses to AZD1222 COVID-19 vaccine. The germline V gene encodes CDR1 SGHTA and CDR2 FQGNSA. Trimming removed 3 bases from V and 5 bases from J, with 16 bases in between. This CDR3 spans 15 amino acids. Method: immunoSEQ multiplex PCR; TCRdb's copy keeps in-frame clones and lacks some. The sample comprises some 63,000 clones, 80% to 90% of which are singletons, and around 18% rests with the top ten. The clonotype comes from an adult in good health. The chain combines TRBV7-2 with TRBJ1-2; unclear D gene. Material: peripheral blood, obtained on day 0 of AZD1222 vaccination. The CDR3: CASSFSPQRGYGYTF. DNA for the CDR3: TGTGCCAGCAGCTTTTCCCCGCAGCGGGGATATGGCTACACCTTC.